The rows below give T cell receptor beta chains drawn from one sample of a study of neurological immune-mediated disorders. One entry per CDR3 protein results from TCRdb running MiXCR on the 5' RACE reads. The sample contains about 87,000 distinct CDR3 sequences, 3% to 4.5% of which appear only once. Sequenced input: PBMCs. The receptors shown here come from a woman in her forties or fifties with multiple sclerosis. Both conserved end residues are part of each CDR3. The D gene is left open where the match is weak. Clone size, where shown, is once, few, many, or a class for clones that have expanded.

cdr3_nt	cdr3_aa	clone_size	d_call	v_call	j_call
TGTGCCAGCAGTTTAAGAACAGGCCCCGGGACCTTC	CASSLRTGPGTF	many	-	TRBV12-3/TRBV12-4	TRBJ1-2
TGCAGCGCAGCAAGAGGGATCCACGAGCAGTACTTC	CSAARGIHEQYF	few	-	TRBV29-1	TRBJ2-7
TGTGCCAGCAGGGACCGACTGTCCTTTAGGACCTACGAGCAGTACTTC	CASRDRLSFRTYEQYF	-	-	TRBV2	TRBJ2-7
TGTGCCAGCAGCTTATTTACGGGGGACTTTCCCTACGAGCAGTACTTC	CASSLFTGDFPYEQYF	many	-	TRBV7-8	TRBJ2-7
TGCGCCAGCAGTGACGTCACAGATACGCAGTATTTT	CASSDVTDTQYF	many	-	TRBV10-2	TRBJ2-3
TGTGCCAGCAGCTTACAAGCGGGGGGCCCCGCGGGGGATACGCAGTATTTT	CASSLQAGGPAGDTQYF	many	TRBD2	TRBV7-6	TRBJ2-3
TGCGCCAGCATTTCCACAGGGGGCCAACAGCAGTTCTTC	CASISTGGQQQFF	many	TRBD1	TRBV5-1	TRBJ2-1
TGCGCCAGCAGCCAAGGACTAGCCGCAGGGGAGACCCAGTACTTC	CASSQGLAAGETQYF	many	TRBD2	TRBV4-1	TRBJ2-5
TGCAGTGCTAGGGGCCAGAACACTGAAGCTTTCTTT	CSARGQNTEAFF	many	-	TRBV20-1	TRBJ1-1
TGTGCCAGCAGCGCGACAGGGGGCAGAAACTATGGCTACACCTTC	CASSATGGRNYGYTF	many	TRBD1	TRBV9	TRBJ1-2
TGTGCCAGCAGCTCTCGGACAGGGTTAGCCAAAAACATTCAGTACTTC	CASSSRTGLAKNIQYF	many	TRBD1	TRBV3-1	TRBJ2-4
TGTGCCAGCAGTGGCCACCCCAGGTTTTGGGAGCAGTACTTC	CASSGHPRFWEQYF	many	-	TRBV25-1	TRBJ2-7
TGTGCCAGCCGGGACAGCTATGGCTACACCTTC	CASRDSYGYTF	many	TRBD1	TRBV7-2	TRBJ1-2
TGTGCCAGCAGCCGGCGCGGGACTAGGAACTACAATGAGCAGTTCTTC	CASSRRGTRNYNEQFF	many	TRBD2	TRBV11-2	TRBJ2-1
TGTGCCAGCAGCGACAGGAGGATCCCCCAAGAGACCCAGTACTTC	CASSDRRIPQETQYF	many	-	TRBV7-9	TRBJ2-5
TGTGCCAGCAGACTCCCTGGACTAGCGGGGCGCTACGAGCAGTACTTC	CASRLPGLAGRYEQYF	many	TRBD2	TRBV6-1	TRBJ2-7
TGTGCCAGCAGCCGGAGGGGGGGACAGGGTGCCAACGAGCAGTACTTC	CASSRRGGQGANEQYF	many	TRBD1	TRBV7-6	TRBJ2-7
TGTGCCAGCAGTAGTCCCGGACAGGGCTACGAGCAGTACTTC	CASSSPGQGYEQYF	many	TRBD1	TRBV6-5	TRBJ2-7
TGTGCCAGCAGCAGAACCACCGGACAGGGTAGGGAGCAGTACTTC	CASSRTTGQGREQYF	many	TRBD1	TRBV12-3/TRBV12-4	TRBJ2-7
TGTGCCATCTGCGAAGACACAAACACCGGGGAGCTGTTTTTT	CAICEDTNTGELFF	many	-	TRBV10-3	TRBJ2-2
TGTGCCAGCAGCTTTCAGGGGTTTGCAGATACGCAGTATTTT	CASSFQGFADTQYF	many	-	TRBV7-2	TRBJ2-3
TGCAGTGCTAGGTCACTAGCGGAGGACTACGAGCAGTACTTC	CSARSLAEDYEQYF	many	TRBD2	TRBV20-1	TRBJ2-7
TGCGCCAGCAGCCAAGATAAAGTCCGTAACTATGGCTACACCTTC	CASSQDKVRNYGYTF	many	-	TRBV4-3	TRBJ1-2
TGTGCCAGCAGTTTAAGGTCGGCCCGTGGTACCTTC	CASSLRSARGTF	many	-	TRBV12-3/TRBV12-4	TRBJ1-2
TGTGTCAGCAGCGTAGAAAGGAGTAGCTCCTACAATGAGCAGTTCTTC	CVSSVERSSSYNEQFF	many	-	TRBV9	TRBJ2-1
TGTGCCAGCAGCCAATCCCCTAGCGACTCAGCCTTGGCCTACAATGAGCAGTTCTTC	CASSQSPSDSALAYNEQFF	many	-	TRBV11-1	TRBJ2-1
TGTGCCAGCAGCTTAGCGACTCAAGAGACCCAGTACTTC	CASSLATQETQYF	many	-	TRBV7-8	TRBJ2-5
TGCAGTGCTCAGGACAGCTCCTACGAGCAGTACTTC	CSAQDSSYEQYF	many	-	TRBV20-1	TRBJ2-7
TGTGCCAGCAGTCTACTAAAGGGATTAGATACGCAGTATTTT	CASSLLKGLDTQYF	many	-	TRBV27	TRBJ2-3
TGTGCCAGCAGCTTTATTCAGGGGGCGGGCAATTCACCCCTCCACTTT	CASSFIQGAGNSPLHF	many	TRBD1	TRBV7-2	TRBJ1-6
TGCGCCAGCAGTACCCTAGAAACCGGGGAGCTGTTTTTT	CASSTLETGELFF	few	-	TRBV5-1	TRBJ2-2
TGTGCCAGCAGTTACGGGGGGCCCGGGGAGCTGTTTTTT	CASSYGGPGELFF	many	-	TRBV6-5	TRBJ2-2
TGTGCTAGCAGCCGCGGAGAAGAGACCCAGTACTTC	CASSRGEETQYF	-	-	TRBV7-7	TRBJ2-5
TGTGCCAGCGGATCCCATAGCTTGCGTAGCTACACCTTC	CASGSHSLRSYTF	many	-	TRBV6-1	TRBJ1-2
TGTGCCAGCAGCCCACACCGGGAGACCCAGTACTTC	CASSPHRETQYF	many	-	TRBV12-3/TRBV12-4	TRBJ2-5
TGCGCCAGCAGCATTGGACAGATCCAAGAGACCCAGTACTTC	CASSIGQIQETQYF	many	-	TRBV5-1	TRBJ2-5
TGTGCCAGCTCACCAGTGGCGAAAAGCTATGGCTACACCTTC	CASSPVAKSYGYTF	many	-	TRBV18	TRBJ1-2
TGTGCCAACAGCTTAGTTGCTGGGACTAGGGGGGAAAAGACCCAGTACTTC	CANSLVAGTRGEKTQYF	many	TRBD2	TRBV7-2	TRBJ2-5
TGCGCCAGCAGCCGGGACAGCCGCTCCTACGAGCAGTACTTC	CASSRDSRSYEQYF	many	TRBD1	TRBV5-1	TRBJ2-7
TGCAGTGATAGATTGAAAAGGACAGATACGCAGTATTTT	CSDRLKRTDTQYF	few	-	TRBV20-1	TRBJ2-3
TGTGCCAGCAGCGTAGTCATTGGGAGCAATGAGCAGTTCTTC	CASSVVIGSNEQFF	many	-	TRBV9	TRBJ2-1
TGTGCCAGCAGCCCTGACAGGGGGCATGGTGAGACCCAGTACTTC	CASSPDRGHGETQYF	many	TRBD1	TRBV7-2	TRBJ2-5
TGCAGTGCTAGGGCCGGTCTGGACTTTAAGGACGAGCAGTACTTC	CSARAGLDFKDEQYF	many	-	TRBV20-1	TRBJ2-7
TGCAGTGCTTCAGGGGTCCACCAAGAGACCCAGTACTTC	CSASGVHQETQYF	many	-	TRBV20-1	TRBJ2-5
TGTGCCAGCAGCTTTCGGGACTTAGAAGAGACCCAGTACTTC	CASSFRDLEETQYF	many	-	TRBV7-2	TRBJ2-5
TGCGCCAGCAGCTTGCGGAGCGGGGTGGGCAATGAGCAGTTCTTC	CASSLRSGVGNEQFF	many	TRBD2	TRBV5-1	TRBJ2-1
TGCAGTGCTAGAGATGAGCGGGGGAGATACAATGAGCAGTTCTTC	CSARDERGRYNEQFF	many	TRBD2	TRBV20-1	TRBJ2-1
TGCGCCAGCAGACCCAGACTAGCGGGGGTTAGTGAGCAGTTCTTC	CASRPRLAGVSEQFF	many	TRBD2	TRBV4-3	TRBJ2-1
TGCAGTGCTGGACAGGGGGGAGATACGCAGTATTTT	CSAGQGGDTQYF	few	TRBD1	TRBV20-1	TRBJ2-3
TGCGCCAGCAGCCCGGAGATCCTAGGGCACACCGGGGAGCTGTTTTTT	CASSPEILGHTGELFF	many	-	TRBV5-1	TRBJ2-2